This is a list of T cell receptor beta chains from one sample in a study of brain metastases from non-small cell lung cancer. Clones were sequenced by immunoSEQ multiplex PCR, and TCRdb holds only the in-frame ones, with some missing. Of around 2,000 clones listed, approximately 88% are singletons. Sequencing input: primary lung tumor tissue. All receptors come from a donor aged 40 or over with non-small cell lung cancer. The CDR3 runs from the conserved cysteine through the conserved F or W. Each record gives: J gene, V gene, clone size, D gene, CDR3 DNA, CDR3 protein. A D gene is named only where the DNA matches it firmly. Only part of the rows carry a size: once, few, many, or a class if the clone is expanded.

TRBJ2-1 TRBV7-3 NA TRBD1 TGTGCCAGCAGCTCACAGGGGGCCAATGAGCAGTTCTTC CASSSQGANEQFF
TRBJ2-3 TRBV5-1 NA NA TGCGCCAGCAGCTTGAATCCTCAATTTGTAGTAGCGGTTACTAGCACAGATACGCAGTATTTT CASSLNPQFVVAVTSTDTQYF
TRBJ2-7 TRBV7-3 once NA TGTGCCAGCAGCTTAACTAGCGATCCGGGTCCCTACGAGCAGTACTTC CASSLTSDPGPYEQYF
TRBJ1-5 TRBV21-1 few NA TGTGCCAGCAGCAAAGTTTCGTTCAATCAGCCCCAGCATTTT CASSKVSFNQPQHF
TRBJ1-4 TRBV5-5 NA NA TGTGCCAGCAGCCCCCGGGGGGCTGTGGAGGAAAAACTGTTTTTT CASSPRGAVEEKLFF
TRBJ1-5 TRBV7-8 NA NA TGTGCCAGCAACTCAGAAGCGAGCAATCAGCCCCAGCATTTT CASNSEASNQPQHF
TRBJ2-2 TRBV7-2 NA TRBD1 TGTGCCAGTAGCCCACAGGGGGCCAACACCGGGGAGCTGTTTTTT CASSPQGANTGELFF
TRBJ2-3 TRBV24-1 NA NA TGTGCCACCAGTAGTCGAGACGGCACAGATACGCAGTATTTT CATSSRDGTDTQYF
TRBJ2-2 TRBV7-3 NA TRBD2 TGTGCCAGCAGCTCCGTTTTGCGGGAGGGACGAGGCGGGGAGCTGTTTTTT CASSSVLREGRGGELFF
TRBJ1-2 TRBV3-1/TRBV3-2 once TRBD1 TGTGCCAGCAGCCAAACCGGGACAGCATATGGCTACACCTTC CASSQTGTAYGYTF
TRBJ1-5 TRBV2 NA NA TGTGCCAGCACACGGGGAAATCAGCCCCAGCATTTT CASTRGNQPQHF
TRBJ1-4 TRBV15 NA TRBD1 TGTGCCACCAGCAGAGTGGGACAGGGCATTGGGGAAAAACTGTTTTTT CATSRVGQGIGEKLFF
TRBJ1-5 TRBV12-5 NA NA TGTGCTAGTGGTCCCTCGGGAGGGGCCCTTCGGCCCCAGCATTTT CASGPSGGALRPQHF
TRBJ1-4 TRBV5-6 NA NA TGTGCCAGCAGCTTGGTTAACGAAAAACTGTTTTTT CASSLVNEKLFF
TRBJ2-2 TRBV5-1 NA NA TGCGCCAGCAGCTTGATGGCAGGTGGGGCCGGGGAGCTGTTTTTT CASSLMAGGAGELFF
TRBJ1-2 TRBV4-1 NA NA TGCGCCAGCAGCCAAGTGGGTGGAGGATCTCTGGGGAACTATGGCTACACCTTC CASSQVGGGSLGNYGYTF
TRBJ1-1 TRBV10-2 NA TRBD1 TGCGCCAGCAGCCAACAGGGGGCGAAAGCTTTCTTT CASSQQGAKAFF
TRBJ2-7 TRBV5-8 NA TRBD1 TGTGCCAGCAGCCCCGGGACAGGGATTTCCTACGAGCAGTACTTC CASSPGTGISYEQYF
TRBJ1-3 TRBV9 NA NA TGTGCCAGCAGCGTAGTCGAATCGGCAGGTGGGGCCTCTGGAAACACCATATATTTT CASSVVESAGGASGNTIYF
TRBJ1-6 TRBV2 NA TRBD1 TGTGCCAGCAGCCCCGACAGGGGGTATTCACCCCTCCACTTT CASSPDRGYSPLHF
TRBJ2-2 TRBV12-3/TRBV12-4 NA NA TGTGCCAGCTCCGGGGGCCCCGGGGAGCTGTTTTTT CASSGGPGELFF
TRBJ1-1 TRBV6-5 NA NA TGTGCCAGCATTACAGGGTACGGTGAAGCTTTCTTT CASITGYGEAFF
TRBJ2-7 TRBV7-2 NA TRBD2 TGTGCCAGCAGCACCGCTAGCGGGAGGGGTTACGAGCAGTACTTC CASSTASGRGYEQYF
TRBJ2-5 TRBV21-1 NA NA TGTGTCAGCAGCAAAGACAGGGAGGGGGAGACCCAGTACTTC CVSSKDREGETQYF
TRBJ2-1 TRBV12-3/TRBV12-4 once NA TGTGCCAGCAGTCCCCCTCTTAGCGATGAGCAGTTCTTC CASSPPLSDEQFF
TRBJ1-3 TRBV5-6 NA NA TGTGCCAGCAGCGGCGCATTGGGGTACGAGGGTCTGGACACTATATATTTT CASSGALGYEGLDTIYF
TRBJ1-2 TRBV6-4 once TRBD1 TGTGCCAGCAGTGACTCCGGGACAGGGGGCGATGGCTACACCTTC CASSDSGTGGDGYTF
TRBJ2-3 TRBV7-9 NA NA TGTGCCAGCAGCCCCATAGCTAGCACAGATACGCAGTATTTT CASSPIASTDTQYF
TRBJ2-1 TRBV5-1 NA NA TGCGCCAGCAGCTTGGCGGGGGCGACTTACAATGAGCAGTTCTTC CASSLAGATYNEQFF
TRBJ2-1 TRBV14 NA NA TGTGCCAGCAGCCAAGCACAGGGTAACAATGAGCAGTTCTTC CASSQAQGNNEQFF
TRBJ2-2 TRBV19 NA NA TGTACCAGTAGTATAAGCCGCGGACAGGGAGGGACCGGGAAGCTGTTTTTT CTSSISRGQGGTGKLFF
TRBJ2-5 TRBV2 NA NA TGTGCCAGCGCACCGAACCGAGAGACCCAGTACTTC CASAPNRETQYF
TRBJ2-1 TRBV3-1/TRBV3-2 NA NA TGTGCCAGCAGCCAAACAGCTAATGAGCAGTTCTTC CASSQTANEQFF
TRBJ1-1 TRBV29-1 NA TRBD1 TGCAGCGCGGGACAGGTTGAAGCTTTCTTT CSAGQVEAFF
TRBJ1-3 TRBV19 NA NA TGTGCCAGTAGCCCGGGACCCGGGCTTGGAAACACCATATATTTT CASSPGPGLGNTIYF
TRBJ1-1 TRBV29-1 NA NA TGCAGCGTTGGAGGGGGCACTGAAGCTTTCTTT CSVGGGTEAFF
TRBJ2-7 TRBV27 NA NA TGTGCCAGCAGTTCCGCCGGGTCAGATGAGTACTTC CASSSAGSDEYF
TRBJ2-7 TRBV5-1 NA TRBD2 TGCGCCAGCAGCCCCTCAGGCGGAGGCGGGGGTGAGCAGTACTTC CASSPSGGGGGEQYF
TRBJ2-7 TRBV6-2/TRBV6-3 NA TRBD1 TGTGCCAGCAGCCTTGGGAGACAGGGACCCTACGAGCAGTACTTC CASSLGRQGPYEQYF
TRBJ1-1 TRBV7-8 NA NA TGTGCCAGCAGCTTAGGAGCACGGGGGAACACTGAAGCTTTCTTT CASSLGARGNTEAFF
TRBJ2-2 TRBV7-2 NA TRBD1 TGTGCCAGCAGTCTTCAGGGGGCCGGCGGGGAGCTGTTTTTT CASSLQGAGGELFF
TRBJ2-7 TRBV19 NA TRBD2 TGTGCCAGTATCGCCCGGGGGGGAGGGGTATACGAGCAGTACTTC CASIARGGGVYEQYF
TRBJ2-7 TRBV7-6 NA NA TGTGCCAGCAGCCAGGCAGGGTTGGAAGACGAGCAGTACTTC CASSQAGLEDEQYF
TRBJ1-1 TRBV10-2 NA NA TGCGCCACTCGACAGCCAACCGTTTTGAGAGCTTTCTTT CATRQPTVLRAFF
TRBJ1-4 TRBV28 once NA TGTGCCAGCTCGGGAGAGGGAGACGAAAAACTGTTTTTT CASSGEGDEKLFF